This T cell receptor (beta chain) was sequenced for a study of blood T cell repertoires in COVID-19. At the level of the study: Sites in the United States, Italy and Spain provided acute and convalescent COVID-19 samples.

Sequenced by immunoSEQ multiplex PCR; TCRdb stores in-frame clones only, minus some. The sample contains about 12,000 clones, around 70% of which appear only once. Enrollment of patients from Seattle took place during active infection, with longitudinal follow-up. Germline assignment: CDR1 LGHDT and CDR2 YNNKEL (reference sequence). The V end was cut by 2 bases, the J end by 1 base, with 12 bases between. This CDR3 is 17 amino acids long. The sequenced sample consisted of peripheral blood. The receptor's source is a man aged 55 to 70 with COVID-19, enrolled during active disease. The chain carries TRBV3-1 (or the pseudogene TRBV3-2) and TRBJ2-6, with a weak D call TRBD1 (7 bases). CDR3 in DNA: TGTGCCAGCAGCCAAAGCGCAGGGGGGTCTGGGGCCAACGTCCTGACTTTC. It is translated as CASSQSAGGSGANVLTF.